Reported below is one T cell receptor beta chain. The data were obtained in a study of T cell changes during pregnancy in multiple sclerosis. The length of the CDR3 is 13 residues. Germline assignment: CDR1 SGHTA and CDR2 FQGTGA. TCRdb's copy holds only in-frame clones and misses some; the assay was immunoSEQ multiplex PCR. Of 45,000 or so clones in the sample, around 89% were seen once. Sequencing was performed on CD8+ T cells from peripheral blood mononuclear cells, taken after pregnancy. The chain combines TRBV7-3 with TRBJ2-6; perhaps TRBD1 as D (5 bases). The receptor's source is a female donor in good health, enrolled as a control in a pregnancy study. CDR3 residues: CACRAPGANVLTF. The CDR3 DNA follows: TGTGCTTGCAGGGCTCCAGGGGCCAACGTCCTGACTTTC.